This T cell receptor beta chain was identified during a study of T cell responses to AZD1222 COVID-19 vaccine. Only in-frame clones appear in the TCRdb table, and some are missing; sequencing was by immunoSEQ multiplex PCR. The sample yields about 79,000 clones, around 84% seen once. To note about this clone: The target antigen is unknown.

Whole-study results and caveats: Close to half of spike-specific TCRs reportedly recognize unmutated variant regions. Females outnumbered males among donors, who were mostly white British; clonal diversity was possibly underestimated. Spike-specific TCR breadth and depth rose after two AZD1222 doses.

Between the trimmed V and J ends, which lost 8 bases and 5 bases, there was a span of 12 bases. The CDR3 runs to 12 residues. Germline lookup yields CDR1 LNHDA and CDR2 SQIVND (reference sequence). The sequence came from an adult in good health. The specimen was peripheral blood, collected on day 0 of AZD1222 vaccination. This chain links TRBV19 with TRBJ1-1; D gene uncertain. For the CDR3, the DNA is TGTGCCAGTGGGCACAGCCCAACTGAAGCTTTCTTT. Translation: CASGHSPTEAFF.